A single sample gave rise to the 5 T cell receptor beta chains below, sequenced in a study of early T cells in non-severe SARS-CoV-2 infection. MiXCR was run by TCRdb on the 5' RACE reads, yielding one entry per CDR3 protein. The sample includes about 130,000 distinct CDR3 sequences, 15% of them seen just once. Material for sequencing was whole blood. The origin of the receptors is an adult who was a healthcare worker with PCR-confirmed SARS-CoV-2 infection or an uninfected control (not recorded which).

The V gene is TRBV14, the J gene TRBJ2-1, with 7 bases matching TRBD1. Germline V CDR1 and CDR2: SGHDN, FVKESK. The length of the CDR3 is 12 residues. Trimming cost V 4 bases and J 12 bases; bases outside gene matches: 6. Here the CDR3 reads CASSPTRQGQFF. In DNA, the CDR3 is TGTGCCAGCAGCCCTACAAGACAGGGGCAGTTCTTC.

The chain couples TRBV2 to TRBJ1-5; no clear D gene. CDR3 length: 16 residues. Germline lookup yields CDR1 SNHLY and CDR2 FYNNEI. V lost 2 bases and J lost 4, with 15 bases in between. The chain's CDR3 is CASSEIRVVGNQPQHF. The CDR3 DNA reads as TGTGCCAGCAGTGAAATAAGGGTCGTGGGTAATCAGCCCCAGCATTTT.

The rearrangement links TRBV24-1 to TRBJ2-3; weak D call: TRBD1 (7 bases). Germline CDR1 is KGHDR and CDR2 is SFDVKD. The CDR3 length is 13 residues. Trimming removed 7 bases at V and 3 bases at J, with 10 bases between. In nucleotides, the CDR3 is TGTGCCACCAGCAGGGGGGCGACAGATACGCAGTATTTT. Translating gives CATSRGATDTQYF.

The sample holds a few counts of this clonotype. This chain uses TRBV19 with TRBJ2-5, with D maybe TRBD2 (7 bases). There are 15 residues in the CDR3. Trimming took off 3 bases at V and 4 bases at J, with 15 bases between the two ends. Germline CDR1 reads LNHDA; CDR2 reads SQIVND (reference sequence). The DNA for the CDR3 is TGTGCCAGTAGTATTGCTAAGGGAGGGGGAGAGACCCAGTACTTC. Translation gives CASSIAKGGGETQYF. The full variable domain, completed using reference TRBV19 and TRBJ2-5, is DGGITQSPKYLFRKEGQNVTLSCEQNLNHDAMYWYRQDPGQGLRLIYYSQIVNDFQKGDIAEGYSVSREKKESFPLTVTSAQKNPTAFYLCASSIAKGGGETQYFGPGTRLLVL.

This clonotype was seen a few times. J is TRBJ2-1 and V is TRBV7-8, with no clear D. The CDR3 runs to 13 residues. Germline V gives CDR1 SGHVS, CDR2 FQNEAQ. The V gene lost 5 bases and the J gene lost 9 bases, with 14 bases spanning the gap. The CDR3 loop reads CASSRAPTGEQFF. Written as DNA, the CDR3 is TGTGCCAGCAGCCGAGCCCCGACGGGTGAGCAGTTCTTC.